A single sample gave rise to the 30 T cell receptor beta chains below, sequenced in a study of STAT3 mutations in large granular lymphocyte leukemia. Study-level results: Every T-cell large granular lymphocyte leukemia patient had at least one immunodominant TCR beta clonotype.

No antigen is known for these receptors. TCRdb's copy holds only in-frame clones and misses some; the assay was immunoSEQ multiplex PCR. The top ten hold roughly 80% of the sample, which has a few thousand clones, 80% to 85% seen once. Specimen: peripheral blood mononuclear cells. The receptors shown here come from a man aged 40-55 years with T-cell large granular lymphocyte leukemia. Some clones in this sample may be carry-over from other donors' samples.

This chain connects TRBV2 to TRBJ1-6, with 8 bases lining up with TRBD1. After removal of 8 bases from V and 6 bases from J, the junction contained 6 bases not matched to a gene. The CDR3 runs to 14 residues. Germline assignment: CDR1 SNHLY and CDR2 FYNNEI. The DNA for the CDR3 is TGTGCCAGCCGGGACAGGTTGGGTAATTCACCCCTCCACTTT. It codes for CASRDRLGNSPLHF.

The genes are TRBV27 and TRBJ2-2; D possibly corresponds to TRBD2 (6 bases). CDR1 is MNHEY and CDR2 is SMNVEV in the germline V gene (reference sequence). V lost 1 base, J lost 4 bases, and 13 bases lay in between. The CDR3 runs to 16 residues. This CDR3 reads CASSLWGGTGTGELFF. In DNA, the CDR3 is TGTGCCAGCAGTTTATGGGGCGGGACGGGCACCGGGGAGCTGTTTTTT.

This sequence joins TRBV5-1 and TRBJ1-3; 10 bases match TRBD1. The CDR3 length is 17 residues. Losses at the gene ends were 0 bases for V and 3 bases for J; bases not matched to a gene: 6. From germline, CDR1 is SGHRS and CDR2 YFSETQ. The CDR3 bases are TGCGCCAGCAGCTTGGGTCGGGGACAGGGGTTTGGAAACACCATATATTTT. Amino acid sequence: CASSLGRGQGFGNTIYF.

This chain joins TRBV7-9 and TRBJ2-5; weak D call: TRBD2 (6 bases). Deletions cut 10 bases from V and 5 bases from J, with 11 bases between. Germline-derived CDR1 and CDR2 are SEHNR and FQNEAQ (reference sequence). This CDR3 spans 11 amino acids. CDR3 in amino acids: CAIGGPETQYF. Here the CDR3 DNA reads TGTGCCATCGGGGGTCCGGAGACCCAGTACTTC.

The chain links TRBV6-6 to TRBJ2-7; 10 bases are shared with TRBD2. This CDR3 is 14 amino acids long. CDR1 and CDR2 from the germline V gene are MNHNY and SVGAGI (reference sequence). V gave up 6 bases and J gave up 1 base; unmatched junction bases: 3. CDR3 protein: CASSGTSESYEQYF. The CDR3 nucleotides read TGTGCCAGCAGCGGGACTAGCGAGTCCTACGAGCAGTACTTC.

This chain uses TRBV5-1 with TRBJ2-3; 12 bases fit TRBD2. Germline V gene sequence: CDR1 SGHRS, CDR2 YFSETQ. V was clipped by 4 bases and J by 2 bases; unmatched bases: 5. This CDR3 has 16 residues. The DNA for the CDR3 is TGCGCCAGCAGCCCCGGGACTAGCGGGTACACAGATACGCAGTATTTT. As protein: CASSPGTSGYTDTQYF.

The DNA of the CDR3 is TGTGCCAGCAGCCAATCCGGGGGGAGCTATCTCTACGAGCAGTACTTC. It codes for CASSQSGGSYLYEQYF. The rearrangement joins TRBV4-2 to TRBJ2-7; 7 bases are a match to TRBD2. The CDR3 is 16 amino acids. Germline V lookup: CDR1 LGHNA, CDR2 YNFKEQ. The V gene end was trimmed by 2 bases and the J gene end by 3 bases; junction bases not matched to a gene: 10.

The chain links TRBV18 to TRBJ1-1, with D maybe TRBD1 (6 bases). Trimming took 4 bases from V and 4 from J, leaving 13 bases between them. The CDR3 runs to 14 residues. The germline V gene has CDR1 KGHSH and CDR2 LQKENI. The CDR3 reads CASSRVRGGTEAFF. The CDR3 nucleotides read TGTGCCAGCTCACGGGTCAGGGGTGGCACTGAAGCTTTCTTT.

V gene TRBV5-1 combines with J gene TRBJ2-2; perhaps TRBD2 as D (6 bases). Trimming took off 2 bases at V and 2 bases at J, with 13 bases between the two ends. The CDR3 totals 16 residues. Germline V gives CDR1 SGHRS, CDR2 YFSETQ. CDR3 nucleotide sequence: TGCGCCAGCAGCTTTGGGGGGACGGTCAACACCGGGGAGCTGTTTTTT. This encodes CASSFGGTVNTGELFF.

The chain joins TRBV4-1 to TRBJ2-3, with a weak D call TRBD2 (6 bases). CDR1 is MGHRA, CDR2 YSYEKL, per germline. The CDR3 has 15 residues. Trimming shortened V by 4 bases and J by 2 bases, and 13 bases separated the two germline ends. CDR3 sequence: CASSPRDSNTDTQYF. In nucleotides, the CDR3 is TGCGCCAGCAGCCCGCGGGACTCCAACACAGATACGCAGTATTTT.

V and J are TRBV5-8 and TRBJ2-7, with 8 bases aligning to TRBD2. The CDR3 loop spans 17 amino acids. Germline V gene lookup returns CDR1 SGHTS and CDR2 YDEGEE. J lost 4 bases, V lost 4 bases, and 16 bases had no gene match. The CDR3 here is CASSPNSAWRGVYEQYF. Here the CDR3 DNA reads TGTGCCAGCAGCCCGAACTCTGCTTGGCGGGGGGTTTACGAGCAGTACTTC.

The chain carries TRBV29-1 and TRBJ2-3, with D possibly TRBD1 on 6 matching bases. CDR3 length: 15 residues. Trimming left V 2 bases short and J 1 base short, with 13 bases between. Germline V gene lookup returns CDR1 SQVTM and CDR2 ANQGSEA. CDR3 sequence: CSVETTGRGTDTQYF. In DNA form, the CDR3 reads TGCAGCGTTGAAACGACAGGAAGGGGCACAGATACGCAGTATTTT.

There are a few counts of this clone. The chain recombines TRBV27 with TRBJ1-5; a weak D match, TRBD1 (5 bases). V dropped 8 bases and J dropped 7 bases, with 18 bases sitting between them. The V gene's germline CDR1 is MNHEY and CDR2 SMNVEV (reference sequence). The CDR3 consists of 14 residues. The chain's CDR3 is CASHPSGSRQPQHF. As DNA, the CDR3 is TGTGCCAGCCATCCATCAGGGTCACGGCAGCCCCAGCATTTT.

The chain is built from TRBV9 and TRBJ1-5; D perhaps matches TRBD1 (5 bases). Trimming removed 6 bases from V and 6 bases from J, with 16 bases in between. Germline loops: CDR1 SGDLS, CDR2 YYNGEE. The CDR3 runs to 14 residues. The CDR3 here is CASNGDGGSQPQHF. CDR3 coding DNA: TGTGCCAGCAATGGAGACGGGGGGAGTCAGCCCCAGCATTTT.

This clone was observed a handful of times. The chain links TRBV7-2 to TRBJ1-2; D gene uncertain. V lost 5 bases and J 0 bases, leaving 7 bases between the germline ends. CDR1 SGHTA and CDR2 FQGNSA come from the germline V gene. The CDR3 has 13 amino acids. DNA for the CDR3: TGTGCCAGCAGCCCGAACTCTAACTATGGCTACACCTTC. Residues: CASSPNSNYGYTF.

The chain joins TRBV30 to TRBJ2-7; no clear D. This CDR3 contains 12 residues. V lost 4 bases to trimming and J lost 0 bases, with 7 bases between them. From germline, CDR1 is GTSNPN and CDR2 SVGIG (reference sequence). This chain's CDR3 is CAWNRDSYEQYF. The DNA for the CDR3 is TGTGCCTGGAATAGGGACTCCTACGAGCAGTACTTC. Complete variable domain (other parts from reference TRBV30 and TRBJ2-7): SQTIHQWPATLVQPVGSPLSLECTVEGTSNPNLYWYRQAAGRGLQLLFYSVGIGQISSEVPQNLSASRPQDRQFILSSKKLLLSDSGFYLCAWNRDSYEQYFGPGTRLTVT.

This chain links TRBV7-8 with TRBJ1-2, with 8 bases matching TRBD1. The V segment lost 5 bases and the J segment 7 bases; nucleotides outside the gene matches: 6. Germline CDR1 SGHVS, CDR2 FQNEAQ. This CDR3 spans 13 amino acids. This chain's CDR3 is CASSPLTGAGYTF. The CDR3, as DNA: TGTGCCAGCAGCCCGCTGACAGGGGCTGGCTACACCTTC.

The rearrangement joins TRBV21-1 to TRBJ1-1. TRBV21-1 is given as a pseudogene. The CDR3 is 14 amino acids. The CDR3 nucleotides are TGTGCCAGCGCAATCTTCCTCTACGGCACTGAAGCTTTCTTT. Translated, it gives CASAIFLYGTEAFF.

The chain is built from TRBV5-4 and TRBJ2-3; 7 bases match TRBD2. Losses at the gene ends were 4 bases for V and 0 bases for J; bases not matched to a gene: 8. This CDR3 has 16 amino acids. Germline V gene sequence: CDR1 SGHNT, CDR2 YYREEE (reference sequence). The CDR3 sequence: CASSQPGRASTDTQYF. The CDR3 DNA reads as TGTGCCAGCAGCCAACCTGGGAGGGCTAGCACAGATACGCAGTATTTT.

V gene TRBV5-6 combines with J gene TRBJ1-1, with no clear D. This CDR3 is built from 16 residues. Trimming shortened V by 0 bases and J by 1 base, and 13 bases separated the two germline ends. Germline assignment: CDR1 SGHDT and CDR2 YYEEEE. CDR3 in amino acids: CASSLGDVGRNTEAFF. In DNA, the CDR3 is TGTGCCAGCAGCTTGGGAGATGTAGGGAGGAACACTGAAGCTTTCTTT.

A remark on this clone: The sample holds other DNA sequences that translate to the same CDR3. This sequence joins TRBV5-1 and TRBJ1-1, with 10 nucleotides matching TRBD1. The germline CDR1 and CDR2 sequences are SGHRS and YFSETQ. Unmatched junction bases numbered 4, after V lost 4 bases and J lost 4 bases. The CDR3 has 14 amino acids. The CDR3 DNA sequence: TGCGCCAGCAGCCTACGGACAGGGGGCACTGAAGCTTTCTTT. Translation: CASSLRTGGTEAFF. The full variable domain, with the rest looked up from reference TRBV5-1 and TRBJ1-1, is KAGVTQTPRYLIKTRGQQVTLSCSPISGHRSVSWYQQTPGQGLQFLFEYFSETQRNKGNFPGRFSGRQFSNSRSEMNVSTLELGDSALYLCASSLRTGGTEAFFGQGTRLTVV.

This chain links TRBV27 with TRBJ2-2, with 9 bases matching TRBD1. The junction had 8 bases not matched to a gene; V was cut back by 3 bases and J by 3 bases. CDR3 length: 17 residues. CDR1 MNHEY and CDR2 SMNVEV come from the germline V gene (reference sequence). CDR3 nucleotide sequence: TGTGCCAGCAGTTTTTACAGGGGGCAGGGGGACACCGGGGAGCTGTTTTTT. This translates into CASSFYRGQGDTGELFF.

The chain's CDR3 is CASKGTNYGYTF. The CDR3 region has the DNA TGTGCCAGCAAGGGTACTAACTATGGCTACACCTTC. The chain carries TRBV6-5 and TRBJ1-2, with D uncertain. The CDR3 contains 12 residues. Germline V lookup: CDR1 MNHEY, CDR2 SVGAGI. V lost 7 bases, J lost 0 bases, and 6 bases lay in between.

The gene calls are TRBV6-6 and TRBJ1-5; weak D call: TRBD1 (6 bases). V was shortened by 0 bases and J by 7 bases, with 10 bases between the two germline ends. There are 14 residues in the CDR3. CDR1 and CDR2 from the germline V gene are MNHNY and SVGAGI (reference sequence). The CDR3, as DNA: TGTGCCAGCAGTTACTCGACAGGCGGGCAGCCCCAGCATTTT. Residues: CASSYSTGGQPQHF.

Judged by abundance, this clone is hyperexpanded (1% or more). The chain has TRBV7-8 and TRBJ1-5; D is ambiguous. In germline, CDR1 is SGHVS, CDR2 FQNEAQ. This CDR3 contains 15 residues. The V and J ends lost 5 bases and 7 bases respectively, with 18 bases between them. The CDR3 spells CASSTFAEIRQPQHF. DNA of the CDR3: TGTGCCAGCAGCACGTTCGCGGAGATTCGGCAGCCCCAGCATTTT.

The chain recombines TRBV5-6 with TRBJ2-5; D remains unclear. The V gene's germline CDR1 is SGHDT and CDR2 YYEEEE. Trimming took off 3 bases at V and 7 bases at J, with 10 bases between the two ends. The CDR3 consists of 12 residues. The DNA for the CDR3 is TGTGCCAGCAGCTCCTTGGGCGTGACCCAGTACTTC. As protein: CASSSLGVTQYF.

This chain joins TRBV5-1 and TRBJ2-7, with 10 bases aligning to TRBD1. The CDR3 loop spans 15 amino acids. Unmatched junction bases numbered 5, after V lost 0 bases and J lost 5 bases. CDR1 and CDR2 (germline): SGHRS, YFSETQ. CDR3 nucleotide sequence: TGCGCCAGCAGCTTGGGAGGGACAGGGGCTCACGAGCAGTACTTC. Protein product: CASSLGGTGAHEQYF.

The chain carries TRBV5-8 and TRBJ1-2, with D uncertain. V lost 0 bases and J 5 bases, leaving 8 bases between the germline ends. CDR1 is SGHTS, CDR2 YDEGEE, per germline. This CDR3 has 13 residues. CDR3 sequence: CASSLDRQYGYTF. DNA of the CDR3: TGTGCCAGCAGCTTGGATAGGCAATATGGCTACACCTTC.

DNA for the CDR3: TGTGCCAGCAGCTACCCGGGACAGGGACACCCCGGGGAGCTGTTTTTT. Residues: CASSYPGQGHPGELFF. This chain connects TRBV7-9 to TRBJ2-2; 9 nucleotides agree with TRBD1. Germline assignment: CDR1 SEHNR and CDR2 FQNEAQ (reference sequence). The CDR3 length is 16 residues. J was trimmed by 6 bases and V by 4 bases; bases with no gene match: 9.

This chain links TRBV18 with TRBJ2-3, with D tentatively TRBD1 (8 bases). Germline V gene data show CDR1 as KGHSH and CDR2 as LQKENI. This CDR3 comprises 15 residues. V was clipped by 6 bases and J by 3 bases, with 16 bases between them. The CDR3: CASSLGQGGTDTQYF. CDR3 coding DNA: TGTGCCAGCTCCTTAGGACAGGGAGGGACAGATACGCAGTATTTT.